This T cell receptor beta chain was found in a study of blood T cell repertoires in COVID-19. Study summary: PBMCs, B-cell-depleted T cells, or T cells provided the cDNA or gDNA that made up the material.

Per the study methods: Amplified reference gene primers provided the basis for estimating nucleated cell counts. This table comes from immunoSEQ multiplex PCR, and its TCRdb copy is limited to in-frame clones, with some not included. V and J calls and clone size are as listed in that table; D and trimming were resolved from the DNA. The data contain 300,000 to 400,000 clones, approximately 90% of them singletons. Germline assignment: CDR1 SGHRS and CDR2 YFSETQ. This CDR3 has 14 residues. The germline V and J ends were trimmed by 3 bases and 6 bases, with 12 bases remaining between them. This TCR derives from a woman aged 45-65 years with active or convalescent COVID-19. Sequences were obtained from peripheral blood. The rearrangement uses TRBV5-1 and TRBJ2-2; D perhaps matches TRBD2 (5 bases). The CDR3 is CASSSTADSGELFF. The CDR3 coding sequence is TGCGCCAGCAGCTCCACGGCGGACTCCGGGGAGCTGTTTTTT. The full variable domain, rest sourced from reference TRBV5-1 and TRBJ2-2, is KAGVTQTPRYLIKTRGQQVTLSCSPISGHRSVSWYQQTPGQGLQFLFEYFSETQRNKGNFPGRFSGRQFSNSRSEMNVSTLELGDSALYLCASSSTADSGELFFGEGSRLTVL.